Listed below are T cell receptor beta chains from one sample, sequenced in a study of T cells after yellow fever vaccination. TCRdb independently ran MiXCR on the 5' RACE reads; one entry per CDR3 protein. This repertoire shows some 320,000 distinct CDR3 sequences, 7.5% to 9% found once; its top ten account for about a sixth. This material consisted of PBMCs, taken on the day of the first yellow fever vaccination. Receptors were obtained from a man aged 18 to 30 who received the YFV17D yellow fever vaccine. CDR3s include the opening cysteine and the closing phenylalanine or tryptophan. The D gene is left open where the match is weak. Expanded clones are given a class, and other clones once, few, many or no size at all.

abundance	d_gene	j_gene	v_gene	CDR3aa	CDR3nt
many	.	TRBJ1-1	TRBV5-1	CASSFNQVDTEAFF	TGCGCCAGCAGCTTCAACCAGGTGGACACTGAAGCTTTCTTT
.	TRBD2	TRBJ2-1	TRBV7-2	CASSLAGGGAANEQFF	TGTGCCAGCAGCTTAGCGGGCGGGGGGGCGGCAAATGAGCAGTTCTTC
.	TRBD1	TRBJ1-4	TRBV3-1	CASSRQGATNEKLFF	TGTGCCAGCAGCCGCCAGGGGGCAACTAATGAAAAACTGTTTTTT
many	TRBD1	TRBJ1-4	TRBV12-3/TRBV12-4	CASRATGTVDGKLFF	TGTGCCAGCAGAGCAACCGGGACAGTCGATGGAAAACTGTTTTTT
few	.	TRBJ1-2	TRBV6-2/TRBV6-3	CATETGRYGYTF	TGTGCCACTGAGACAGGTCGCTATGGCTACACCTTC
few	.	TRBJ2-1	TRBV5-1	CASRQTGTGNNEQFF	TGCGCCAGCAGACAGACCGGGACGGGGAACAATGAGCAGTTCTTC
.	.	TRBJ2-5	TRBV7-2	CASSPRPDGLQETQYF	TGTGCCAGCAGCCCCCGGCCCGACGGGCTCCAGGAGACCCAGTACTTC
many	TRBD1	TRBJ2-2	TRBV25-1	CASSPLVGQGPGRSRSTGELFF	TGTGCCAGCAGTCCACTCGTCGGACAGGGGCCCGGGAGATCCCGGAGCACCGGGGAGCTGTTTTTT
.	.	TRBJ2-5	TRBV5-1	CASSHLRSLQETQYF	TGCGCCAGCAGCCACCTAAGGAGTCTTCAAGAGACCCAGTACTTC
.	.	TRBJ1-4	TRBV4-3	CASSQDLQDEKLFF	TGCGCCAGCAGCCAAGACCTACAGGACGAAAAACTGTTTTTT
many	TRBD2	TRBJ2-4	TRBV4-1	CASSPGLAVLKGNIQYF	TGCGCCAGCAGCCCGGGACTAGCGGTCCTGAAGGGTAACATTCAGTACTTC
many	.	TRBJ2-3	TRBV29-1	CSLRGVRDTQYF	TGCAGCCTTAGGGGGGTGAGGGATACGCAGTATTTT
few	.	TRBJ1-5	TRBV28	CASTGGGGRVGNNQPQHF	TGTGCCAGCACCGGCGGGGGGGGCCGGGTGGGTAACAATCAGCCCCAGCATTTT
few	.	TRBJ1-5	TRBV24-1	CATSDPRGGNQPQHF	TGTGCCACCAGTGACCCAAGGGGGGGCAATCAGCCCCAGCATTTT
few	TRBD2	TRBJ2-1	TRBV6-2/TRBV6-3	CASSTRLAGGLSSYNEQFF	TGTGCCAGCAGCACCCGACTAGCGGGGGGCCTTAGCTCCTACAATGAGCAGTTCTTC